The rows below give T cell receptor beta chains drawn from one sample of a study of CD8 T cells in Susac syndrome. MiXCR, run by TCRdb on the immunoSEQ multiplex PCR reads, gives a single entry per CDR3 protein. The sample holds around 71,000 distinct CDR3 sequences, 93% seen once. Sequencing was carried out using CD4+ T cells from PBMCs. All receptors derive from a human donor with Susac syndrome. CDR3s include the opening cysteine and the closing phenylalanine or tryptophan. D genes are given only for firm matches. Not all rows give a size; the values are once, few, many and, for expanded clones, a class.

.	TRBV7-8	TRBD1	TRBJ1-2	CASSTHRGGYTF	TGTGCCAGCAGCACCCACAGGGGTGGCTACACCTTC
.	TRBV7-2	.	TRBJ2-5	CASSLAGAQETQYF	TGTGCCAGCAGCTTAGCGGGGGCCCAAGAGACCCAGTACTTC
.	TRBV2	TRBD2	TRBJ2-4	CASSPGRVEYGNIQYF	TGTGCCAGCAGCCCTGGGAGGGTCGAGTATGGAAACATTCAGTACTTC
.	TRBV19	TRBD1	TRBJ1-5	CASSRRDSLQPQHF	TGTGCCAGTAGTCGAAGGGACAGTCTTCAGCCCCAGCATTTT
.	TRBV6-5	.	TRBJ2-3	CASSSGTDTQYF	TGTGCCAGCAGTTCCGGGACAGATACGCAGTATTTT
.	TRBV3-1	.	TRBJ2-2	CASRERSGELFF	TGTGCCAGCAGAGAGCGGTCCGGGGAGCTGTTTTTT
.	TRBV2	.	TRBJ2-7	CASSASAGPYEQYF	TGTGCCAGCAGTGCCAGCGCCGGACCCTACGAGCAGTACTTC
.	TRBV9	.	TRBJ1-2	CASSVRVNYGYTF	TGTGCCAGCAGCGTAAGGGTTAACTATGGCTACACCTTC
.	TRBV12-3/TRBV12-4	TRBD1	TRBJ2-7	CASSWDRALGEQYF	TGTGCCAGCAGCTGGGACAGGGCCTTGGGGGAGCAGTACTTC
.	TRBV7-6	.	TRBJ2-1	CASSLRTTRPYNEQFF	TGTGCCAGCAGCTTAAGAACCACAAGACCCTACAATGAGCAGTTCTTC
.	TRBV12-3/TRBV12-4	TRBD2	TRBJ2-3	CASSLRIAGGRTDTQYF	TGTGCCAGCAGTTTGAGAATAGCGGGGGGGCGCACAGATACGCAGTATTTT
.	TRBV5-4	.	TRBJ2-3	CASSLSGGITQYF	TGTGCCAGCAGCTTGTCCGGGGGAATCACGCAGTATTTT
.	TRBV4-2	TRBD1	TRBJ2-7	CASSQPGQGPEQYF	TGTGCCAGCAGCCAACCGGGACAGGGACCCGAGCAGTACTTC
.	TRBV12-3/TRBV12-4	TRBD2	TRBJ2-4	CASSSGRRGGLVGKNIQYF	TGTGCCAGCAGTTCCGGGAGGCGGGGGGGCCTCGTAGGGAAAAACATTCAGTACTTC
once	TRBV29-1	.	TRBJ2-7	CSVSGVNYEQYF	TGCAGCGTTTCCGGGGTCAACTACGAGCAGTACTTC
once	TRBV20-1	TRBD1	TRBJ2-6	CSASRQGALGGANVLTF	TGCAGTGCTTCAAGACAGGGGGCGCTTGGTGGGGCCAACGTCCTGACTTTC
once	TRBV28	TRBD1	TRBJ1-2	CASSPGQFYGYTF	TGTGCCAGCAGTCCGGGACAGTTTTATGGCTACACCTTC
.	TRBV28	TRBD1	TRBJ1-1	CASSLLTGVGTEAFF	TGTGCCAGCAGTTTGCTGACAGGGGTAGGAACTGAAGCTTTCTTT
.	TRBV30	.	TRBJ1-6	CAWIKTYNSPLHF	TGTGCCTGGATAAAGACCTATAATTCACCCCTCCACTTT
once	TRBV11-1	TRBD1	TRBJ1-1	CASSLRDSNTEAFF	TGTGCCAGCAGCCTACGGGACAGCAACACTGAAGCTTTCTTT
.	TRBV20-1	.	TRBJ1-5	CSAIKRGVLYSNQPQHF	TGCAGTGCTATCAAGAGAGGGGTTCTTTATAGCAATCAGCCCCAGCATTTT
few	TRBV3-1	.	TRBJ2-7	CASRGSPYEQYF	TGTGCCAGCAGGGGATCCCCCTACGAGCAGTACTTC
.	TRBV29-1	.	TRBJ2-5	CSVVRGWPETQYF	TGCAGCGTTGTAAGGGGTTGGCCCGAGACCCAGTACTTC
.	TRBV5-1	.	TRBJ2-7	CASSLGQRSYF	TGCGCCAGCAGCCTCGGACAGCGTTCCTACTTC
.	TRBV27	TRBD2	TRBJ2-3	CARSGLAGSDTQYF	TGTGCCAGATCGGGACTAGCGGGGTCAGATACGCAGTATTTT
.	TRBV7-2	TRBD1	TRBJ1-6	CASSDRTGRNSPLHF	TGTGCCAGCAGCGATAGGACAGGGAGAAATTCACCCCTCCACTTT
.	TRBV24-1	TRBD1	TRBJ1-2	CATSDPGQGDGYTF	TGTGCCACCAGTGACCCGGGACAGGGAGATGGCTACACCTTC